The rows below give T cell receptor beta chains drawn from one sample of a study of OX40 agonist ivuxolimab in advanced cancers. The table came from immunoSEQ multiplex PCR; TCRdb's copy has only in-frame clones and leaves some out. The table includes roughly 33,000 clones, over 60% detected once. The sequencing used CD4+ or CD8+ T cells sorted from blood, collected in a trial of the OX40 agonist ivuxolimab. The receptors were sampled from an adult with an advanced solid tumor such as melanoma, head and neck, liver or kidney cancer. Both conserved end residues are part of each CDR3. Fields, in order: D gene, J gene, clone size, V gene, CDR3 DNA, CDR3 protein. The D gene is left open where the match is weak. The listing skips clone size in some rows; elsewhere it reads once, few, many or a size class.

d_gene: NA; j_gene: TRBJ1-2; abundance: NA; v_gene: TRBV27; CDR3nt: TGTGCCAGCAATGCTGCGGGACGGCCTTATGGCTACACCTTC; CDR3aa: CASNAAGRPYGYTF
d_gene: TRBD1; j_gene: TRBJ1-5; abundance: NA; v_gene: TRBV2; CDR3nt: TGTGCCAGCAGGGGTACAGGGGCGGGGCAGCCCCAGCATTTT; CDR3aa: CASRGTGAGQPQHF
d_gene: NA; j_gene: TRBJ2-7; abundance: NA; v_gene: TRBV7-9; CDR3nt: TGTGCCAGCAGCTTAGGAAAAGGTTACGAGCAGTACTTC; CDR3aa: CASSLGKGYEQYF
d_gene: NA; j_gene: TRBJ1-1; abundance: NA; v_gene: TRBV9; CDR3nt: TGTGCCAGCAGCGTAGCTCCATTAGGACGGTTGAACACTGAAGCTTTCTTT; CDR3aa: CASSVAPLGRLNTEAFF
d_gene: TRBD1; j_gene: TRBJ1-5; abundance: NA; v_gene: TRBV18; CDR3nt: TGTGCCAGCTCACCAAAAGGGACAGGGGGTCCCTTTGGGCCCCAGCATTTT; CDR3aa: CASSPKGTGGPFGPQHF
d_gene: TRBD1; j_gene: TRBJ2-6; abundance: NA; v_gene: TRBV27; CDR3nt: TGTGCCAGCTCCTATAGGCGGACAGGGCTATCCCTTGGGGCCAACGTCCTGACTTTC; CDR3aa: CASSYRRTGLSLGANVLTF
d_gene: NA; j_gene: TRBJ1-2; abundance: NA; v_gene: TRBV5-1; CDR3nt: TGCGCCAGCAGCTTGAGGACAGCCCCTGACTATGGCTACACCTTC; CDR3aa: CASSLRTAPDYGYTF
d_gene: TRBD1; j_gene: TRBJ2-7; abundance: NA; v_gene: TRBV5-6; CDR3nt: TGTGCCAGCAACCTAGGGAGAAGGACAGGGGGCCACGAGCAGTACTTC; CDR3aa: CASNLGRRTGGHEQYF
d_gene: NA; j_gene: TRBJ1-6; abundance: NA; v_gene: TRBV2; CDR3nt: TGTGCCAGCAGTGAAAGGCGGGATGTTTGGGCACCCCTCCACTTT; CDR3aa: CASSERRDVWAPLHF
d_gene: TRBD1; j_gene: TRBJ2-7; abundance: NA; v_gene: TRBV10-2; CDR3nt: TGCGCCAGCAGGGAAAGCAGGGGGCGCCTGTACGAGCAGTACTTC; CDR3aa: CASRESRGRLYEQYF
d_gene: NA; j_gene: TRBJ2-3; abundance: NA; v_gene: TRBV9; CDR3nt: TGTGCCAGCAGCGAGAAACCTGGGATAGATACGCAGTATTTT; CDR3aa: CASSEKPGIDTQYF
d_gene: NA; j_gene: TRBJ1-4; abundance: NA; v_gene: TRBV6-1; CDR3nt: TGTGCCAGCAGCCTAGACGGACGAAATGAAAAACTGTTTTTT; CDR3aa: CASSLDGRNEKLFF
d_gene: TRBD1; j_gene: TRBJ1-2; abundance: NA; v_gene: TRBV19; CDR3nt: TGTGCCAGTCGGACAGGACAATTTAACCGTGGCTACACCTTC; CDR3aa: CASRTGQFNRGYTF
d_gene: TRBD2; j_gene: TRBJ2-7; abundance: NA; v_gene: TRBV7-2; CDR3nt: TGTGCCAGCAGCCAAGGGAGCGGGGGGGCCTACGAGCAGTACTTC; CDR3aa: CASSQGSGGAYEQYF
d_gene: TRBD1; j_gene: TRBJ2-7; abundance: many; v_gene: TRBV2; CDR3nt: TGTGCCAGCAGTGATGGGACAGGCAACCGCTACGAGCAGTACTTC; CDR3aa: CASSDGTGNRYEQYF
d_gene: NA; j_gene: TRBJ1-1; abundance: NA; v_gene: TRBV13; CDR3nt: TGTGCCAGCACCAGACTTACTGAAGCTTTCTTT; CDR3aa: CASTRLTEAFF
d_gene: NA; j_gene: TRBJ2-1; abundance: NA; v_gene: TRBV7-9; CDR3nt: TGTGCCAGCACCGGACAGAGCTCCTACAATGAGCAGTTCTTC; CDR3aa: CASTGQSSYNEQFF
d_gene: NA; j_gene: TRBJ2-3; abundance: NA; v_gene: TRBV19; CDR3nt: TGTGCCAGTAGTATCTATGGACCAAATACGCAGTATTTT; CDR3aa: CASSIYGPNTQYF
d_gene: NA; j_gene: TRBJ1-2; abundance: NA; v_gene: TRBV20-1; CDR3nt: TGCAGTGCTAGTGACTATGGCTACACCTTC; CDR3aa: CSASDYGYTF
d_gene: NA; j_gene: TRBJ1-1; abundance: NA; v_gene: TRBV25-1; CDR3nt: TGTGCCAGCAGTGAATGGGGCCTACCGGCTTTCTTT; CDR3aa: CASSEWGLPAFF
d_gene: NA; j_gene: TRBJ1-4; abundance: NA; v_gene: TRBV21-1; CDR3nt: TGTGCCAGCAGCAAAGTAAACAGGGATAATGAAAAACTGTTTTTT; CDR3aa: CASSKVNRDNEKLFF
d_gene: NA; j_gene: TRBJ2-7; abundance: NA; v_gene: TRBV2; CDR3nt: TGTGCCAGCAGTGACGCGGACCGCCTTTCCTACGAGCAGTACTTC; CDR3aa: CASSDADRLSYEQYF
d_gene: NA; j_gene: TRBJ1-1; abundance: NA; v_gene: TRBV5-1; CDR3nt: TGCGCCAGCAGCGCATTCACCGGGATACACACTGAAGCTTTCTTT; CDR3aa: CASSAFTGIHTEAFF
d_gene: TRBD2; j_gene: TRBJ2-1; abundance: NA; v_gene: TRBV25-1; CDR3nt: TGTGCCAGCAGTGAGCCGGGACTAGGGAGGCATGAGCAGTTCTTC; CDR3aa: CASSEPGLGRHEQFF
d_gene: TRBD2; j_gene: TRBJ2-5; abundance: NA; v_gene: TRBV5-4; CDR3nt: TGTGCCAGCAGCTTTAGCGGGGGCGTGGAGACCCAGTACTTC; CDR3aa: CASSFSGGVETQYF
d_gene: NA; j_gene: TRBJ2-3; abundance: NA; v_gene: TRBV7-9; CDR3nt: TGTGCCAGCAGCTTAGGATTACTGGGAGATACGCAGTATTTT; CDR3aa: CASSLGLLGDTQYF
d_gene: NA; j_gene: TRBJ2-4; abundance: NA; v_gene: TRBV11-3; CDR3nt: TGTGCCAGCAGCTTTGTTCGGTTGAGTAAAAACATTCAGTACTTC; CDR3aa: CASSFVRLSKNIQYF
d_gene: NA; j_gene: TRBJ1-4; abundance: NA; v_gene: TRBV5-4; CDR3nt: TGTGCCAGCAGCGGGTCAACAGGGTCTAATGAAAAACTGTTTTTT; CDR3aa: CASSGSTGSNEKLFF
d_gene: TRBD1; j_gene: TRBJ1-1; abundance: few; v_gene: TRBV11-1; CDR3nt: TGTGCCAGCAGGAGAGACAGGGGGCAAAGGAACACTGAAGCTTTCTTT; CDR3aa: CASRRDRGQRNTEAFF
d_gene: NA; j_gene: TRBJ1-3; abundance: NA; v_gene: TRBV7-9; CDR3nt: TGTGCCAGCAGCTTAGACGAAAGGGACACCATATATTTT; CDR3aa: CASSLDERDTIYF
d_gene: NA; j_gene: TRBJ1-3; abundance: hyperexpanded; v_gene: TRBV5-1; CDR3nt: TGCGCCAGCAGTTTGGACGGCCACTCTGGAAACACCATATATTTT; CDR3aa: CASSLDGHSGNTIYF
d_gene: TRBD1; j_gene: TRBJ2-7; abundance: NA; v_gene: TRBV7-9; CDR3nt: TGTGCCAGCAGTTGGACAGGGAGTATATTGTACTTC; CDR3aa: CASSWTGSILYF
d_gene: TRBD1; j_gene: TRBJ1-5; abundance: few; v_gene: TRBV19; CDR3nt: TGTGCCAGTAGGCTACAGGGGGCTTTTAGCAATCAGCCCCAGCATTTT; CDR3aa: CASRLQGAFSNQPQHF
d_gene: NA; j_gene: TRBJ1-5; abundance: NA; v_gene: TRBV6-1; CDR3nt: TGTGCCAGCAGTGAAGCTGTGTGGGGAAGCAATCAGCCCCAGCATTTT; CDR3aa: CASSEAVWGSNQPQHF
d_gene: TRBD2; j_gene: TRBJ2-1; abundance: NA; v_gene: TRBV5-4; CDR3nt: TGTGCCAGCAGCTTGTTTAGCGGGGGGGGAAATGAGCAGTTCTTC; CDR3aa: CASSLFSGGGNEQFF
d_gene: NA; j_gene: TRBJ2-2; abundance: NA; v_gene: TRBV7-2; CDR3nt: TGTGCCAGCAGCTTAGAATCTTCTTCCGGGGAGCTGTTTTTT; CDR3aa: CASSLESSSGELFF
d_gene: NA; j_gene: TRBJ2-7; abundance: NA; v_gene: TRBV19; CDR3nt: TGTGCCAGTAGTAGTTCTCAGTGGGCGGGGGCCTCCTACGAGCAGTACTTC; CDR3aa: CASSSSQWAGASYEQYF
d_gene: NA; j_gene: TRBJ1-2; abundance: once; v_gene: TRBV5-4; CDR3nt: TGTGCCAGCAGCTTGTTTGCCCCCAATGGCTACACCTTC; CDR3aa: CASSLFAPNGYTF
d_gene: NA; j_gene: TRBJ1-5; abundance: NA; v_gene: TRBV19; CDR3nt: TGTGCCAGTAGTATAGATCAACAGGGTCTAAATCAGCCCCAGCATTTT; CDR3aa: CASSIDQQGLNQPQHF
d_gene: TRBD2; j_gene: TRBJ2-3; abundance: NA; v_gene: TRBV18; CDR3nt: TGTGCCAGCTCACCCCCCGAGGGAGCGGGGGGCACAGATACGCAGTATTTT; CDR3aa: CASSPPEGAGGTDTQYF
d_gene: NA; j_gene: TRBJ1-1; abundance: NA; v_gene: TRBV19; CDR3nt: TGTGCCAGTAGTATCGGGGCAGGGGTTAACACTGAAGCTTTCTTT; CDR3aa: CASSIGAGVNTEAFF
d_gene: TRBD1; j_gene: TRBJ2-2; abundance: NA; v_gene: TRBV30; CDR3nt: TGTGCCTGGAGTGGACAGGGGAACACCGGGGAGCTGTTTTTT; CDR3aa: CAWSGQGNTGELFF
d_gene: NA; j_gene: TRBJ2-7; abundance: NA; v_gene: TRBV11-2; CDR3nt: TGTGCCAGCAGCTTAGATCGCTACGAGCAGTACTTC; CDR3aa: CASSLDRYEQYF
d_gene: NA; j_gene: TRBJ1-2; abundance: NA; v_gene: TRBV2; CDR3nt: TGTGCCAGCATGCGGACACCTGAGGGCTACACCTTC; CDR3aa: CASMRTPEGYTF
d_gene: NA; j_gene: TRBJ1-5; abundance: NA; v_gene: TRBV9; CDR3nt: TGTGCCAGCAGCGCCTCTAGACAGGTTAATCAGCCCCAGCATTTT; CDR3aa: CASSASRQVNQPQHF
d_gene: TRBD1; j_gene: TRBJ1-5; abundance: few; v_gene: TRBV29-1; CDR3nt: TGCAGCGTTGTCGAGGACAGGGGAGCCCAGCATTTT; CDR3aa: CSVVEDRGAQHF
d_gene: NA; j_gene: TRBJ1-4; abundance: NA; v_gene: TRBV9; CDR3nt: TGTGCCAGCAGCGTATCAGGCGGGAAACTGTTTTTT; CDR3aa: CASSVSGGKLFF
d_gene: NA; j_gene: TRBJ2-7; abundance: few; v_gene: TRBV2; CDR3nt: TGTGCCAGCAGTGAAGCGCGGGCAGGGTGGACCTACGAGCAGTACTTC; CDR3aa: CASSEARAGWTYEQYF
d_gene: NA; j_gene: TRBJ1-1; abundance: NA; v_gene: TRBV14; CDR3nt: TGTGCCAGCAGCCCAAGGGTTGGTGAAGCTTTCTTT; CDR3aa: CASSPRVGEAFF
d_gene: NA; j_gene: TRBJ1-2; abundance: NA; v_gene: TRBV5-6; CDR3nt: TGTGCCAGCAGCTTGACAGGCTATGGCTACACCTTC; CDR3aa: CASSLTGYGYTF
d_gene: NA; j_gene: TRBJ2-5; abundance: NA; v_gene: TRBV6-5; CDR3nt: TGTGCCAGCAGGGGATTCGTGGAGACCCAGTACTTC; CDR3aa: CASRGFVETQYF
d_gene: NA; j_gene: TRBJ1-3; abundance: NA; v_gene: TRBV18; CDR3nt: TGTGCCAGCTCACTCCAGGGTGACTCTGGAAACACCATATATTTT; CDR3aa: CASSLQGDSGNTIYF
d_gene: NA; j_gene: TRBJ1-2; abundance: NA; v_gene: TRBV2; CDR3nt: TGTGCCAGCAGCCCCGGGACTGAGAACTATGGCTACACCTTC; CDR3aa: CASSPGTENYGYTF
d_gene: NA; j_gene: TRBJ1-3; abundance: NA; v_gene: TRBV7-8; CDR3nt: TGTGCCAGCACCCCCCACAGGGACGGAAACACCATATATTTT; CDR3aa: CASTPHRDGNTIYF
d_gene: TRBD1; j_gene: TRBJ2-7; abundance: NA; v_gene: TRBV28; CDR3nt: TGTGCCAGCAGCCCACCGGGACAGTCCTTACCGTTTTCCTACGAGCAGTACTTC; CDR3aa: CASSPPGQSLPFSYEQYF
d_gene: TRBD1; j_gene: TRBJ1-4; abundance: NA; v_gene: TRBV7-8; CDR3nt: TGTGCCAGCAGCGTAGGGGGCCGCGGTAATGAAAAACTGTTTTTT; CDR3aa: CASSVGGRGNEKLFF
d_gene: NA; j_gene: TRBJ1-1; abundance: NA; v_gene: TRBV4-1; CDR3nt: TGCGCCAGCAGCCAATCTACTATGAACACTGAAGCTTTCTTT; CDR3aa: CASSQSTMNTEAFF
d_gene: TRBD1; j_gene: TRBJ1-5; abundance: NA; v_gene: TRBV19; CDR3nt: TGTGCCAGTTCTGGCGGGACAGGGGCCCAGCCCCAGCATTTT; CDR3aa: CASSGGTGAQPQHF
d_gene: NA; j_gene: TRBJ2-1; abundance: NA; v_gene: TRBV6-1; CDR3nt: TGTGCCAGCAGTGTGGACGGAGGTGAGCAGTTCTTC; CDR3aa: CASSVDGGEQFF
d_gene: NA; j_gene: TRBJ1-5; abundance: few; v_gene: TRBV21-1; CDR3nt: TGTGCCAGCAGCTCCCCAGGGGGTTGGCAGCCCCAGCATTTT; CDR3aa: CASSSPGGWQPQHF